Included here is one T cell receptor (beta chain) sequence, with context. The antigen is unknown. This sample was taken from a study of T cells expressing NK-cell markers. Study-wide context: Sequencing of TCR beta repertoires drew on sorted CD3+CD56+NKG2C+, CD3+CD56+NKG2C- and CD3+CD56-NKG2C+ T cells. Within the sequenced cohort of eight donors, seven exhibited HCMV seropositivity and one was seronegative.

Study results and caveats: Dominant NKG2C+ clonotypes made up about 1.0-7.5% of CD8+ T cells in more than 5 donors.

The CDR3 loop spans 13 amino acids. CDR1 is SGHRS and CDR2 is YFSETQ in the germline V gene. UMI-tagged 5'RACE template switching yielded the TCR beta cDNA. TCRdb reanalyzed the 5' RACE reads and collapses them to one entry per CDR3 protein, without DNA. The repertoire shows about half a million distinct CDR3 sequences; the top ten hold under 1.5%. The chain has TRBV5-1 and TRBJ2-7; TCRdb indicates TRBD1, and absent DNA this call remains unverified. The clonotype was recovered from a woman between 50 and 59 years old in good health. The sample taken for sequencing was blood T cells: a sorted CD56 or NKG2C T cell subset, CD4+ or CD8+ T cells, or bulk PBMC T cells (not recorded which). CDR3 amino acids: CASSYGQTYEQYF.